This T cell receptor (beta chain) was sequenced in a study of blood T cell repertoires in COVID-19. Overall study: Samples taken during acute and convalescent COVID-19 were collected in the United States, Italy and Spain. Sample material is recorded as cDNA or gDNA derived from T cells, B-cell-depleted T cells, or PBMCs.

Authors' analysis steps: How many nucleated cells were present was estimated from reference gene primer amplification. Sequencing used immunoSEQ multiplex PCR; TCRdb keeps in-frame clones, though not all of them. D and trimming come from the DNA, and the V and J calls and clone size come from that table. The data hold 330,000 or so clones, with roughly 90% observed a single time. The Seattle site enrolled patients during active infection and followed them longitudinally. Trimming left V 2 bases short and J 4 bases short, with 10 bases between. This CDR3 region has 14 residues. Germline assignment: CDR1 SEHNR and CDR2 FQNEAQ (reference sequence).

The chain employs TRBV7-9 and TRBJ2-3; D perhaps matches TRBD2 (6 bases). The sequence was collected from a man aged 25 to 40 with COVID-19, enrolled during active disease. The specimen was peripheral blood. In DNA form, the CDR3 reads TGTGCCAGCAGCTTACTAGCGACGTCAGATACGCAGTATTTT. Encoded protein: CASSLLATSDTQYF.